This TCR beta chain was captured by sequencing in a study of Tregs in tolerant kidney transplant recipients. Notes on the study in general: Tregs expanded with activated donor B cells seemed most donor-specific. Antigen-driven expansion was suggested because donor-specific Tregs expanded more than all Tregs in tolerant patients. Few patients were studied, so findings need validation in larger groups.

About this clone itself: Its antigen is currently unknown.

The CDR3 has 16 residues. V trimming: 3 bases; J trimming: 2 bases; junction bases outside the gene matches: 8. Germline V gives CDR1 MGHDK, CDR2 SYGVNS. Using immunoSEQ multiplex PCR, the repertoire was profiled, and TCRdb retains in-frame clones only, with some absent. The table shows 45,000 to 55,000 clones, with roughly nine tenths occurring only once. Related graft donors supplied nonmyeloablative bone marrow transplants, and mixed chimerism was transient. The gene calls are TRBV25-1 and TRBJ2-7, with 9 bases aligning to TRBD2. The receptor was derived from a human patient who received a combined kidney and bone marrow transplant. Some T cells could come from the graft donor. Sequencing used CD8+ T cells from blood (PBMCs), obtained 24 months after the transplant. CDR3 sequence: CASSDLAGPRPYEQYF. CDR3 bases: TGTGCCAGCAGTGATCTAGCGGGACCGCGGCCCTACGAGCAGTACTTC.